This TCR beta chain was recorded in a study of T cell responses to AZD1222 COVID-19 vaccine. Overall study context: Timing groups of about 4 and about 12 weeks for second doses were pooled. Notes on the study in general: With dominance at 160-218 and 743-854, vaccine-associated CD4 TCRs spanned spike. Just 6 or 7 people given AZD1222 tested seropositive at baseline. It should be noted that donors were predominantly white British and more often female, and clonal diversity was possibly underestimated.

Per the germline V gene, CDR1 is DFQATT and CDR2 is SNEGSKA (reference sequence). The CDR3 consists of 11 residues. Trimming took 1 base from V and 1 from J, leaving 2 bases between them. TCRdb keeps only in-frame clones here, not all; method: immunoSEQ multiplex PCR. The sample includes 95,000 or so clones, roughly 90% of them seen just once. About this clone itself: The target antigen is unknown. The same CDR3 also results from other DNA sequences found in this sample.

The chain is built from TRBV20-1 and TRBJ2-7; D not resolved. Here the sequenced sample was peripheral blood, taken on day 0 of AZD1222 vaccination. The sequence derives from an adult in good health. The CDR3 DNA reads TGCAGTGCTAGAGTGTCCTACGAGCAGTACTTC. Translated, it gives CSARVSYEQYF.